The T cell receptor beta chain under discussion was sequenced for a study of molecular identifiers for immune sequencing clone quantification. Study-wide points: Identical TCR molecules that share a barcode could lead to an underestimation of highly expanded clone sizes.

MiXCR, run by TCRdb on the PCR reads, gives a single entry per CDR3 protein. Of about 640,000 distinct CDR3 sequences in the sample, 15% to 20% were seen once. In this sample, this clonotype turned up many times. Antigen specificity is unknown. Libraries from naive CD8 cells were generated from 20,000 to 1,000,000 sorted cells (with 10%, 30% or 50% RNA). Sequenced input: naive CD8+ T cells from blood, with Jurkat cell RNA spiked in. Subset noted: FACS-sorted CD8+CD4-CCR7+CD45RA+ naive T cells. The sequence came from a human donor in good health. Some libraries in this study had Jurkat cell RNA spiked in.

The DNA for the CDR3 is TGTGCCAGCAGTGAAGTTGGGACACCCATGAACACTGAAGCTTTCTTT. Translating it yields CASSEVGTPMNTEAFF. The chain recombines TRBV6-1 with TRBJ1-1, with D perhaps matching TRBD1 (6 bases). The CDR3 runs 16 residues. The V end lost 1 base, the J end lost 0 bases, and 12 bases lay between the germline ends. Germline CDR1 is MNHNS and CDR2 is SASEGT.